A single sample is the source of the 23 T cell receptor beta chains below, sequenced in a study of cytomegalovirus exposure and HLA in healthy donors (dated by TCRdb to about 2017). Library preparation used the immunoSEQ multiplex PCR assay. The multiplex PCR relied on a mix of 60 forward primers for TCR Vbeta segments and 13 reverse primers for TCR Jbeta segments. Here the immuneACCESS table is served through TCRdb, limited to in-frame sequences with V and J called. Missing clones are a known gap in these copies; in checked studies unresolved V genes cover under half, and the rest lacks a known reason. For this sample there are around 150,000 clones; 70% to 90% appear just once. The ten largest account for roughly 2.1% of the sample. Sequenced input: PBMCs. These receptors were obtained from a man aged 18 to 35 in good health and CMV-seropositive.

V gene TRBV19 combines with J gene TRBJ2-7, with D possibly matching TRBD2 (6 bases). The CDR3 totals 14 residues. Germline CDR1 reads LNHDA; CDR2 reads SQIVND (reference sequence). Trimming pared 5 bases from V and 0 bases from J, leaving 11 bases between. For the CDR3, the DNA is TGTGCCAGTAGTTGGGGGGACCTCTCCTACGAGCAGTACTTC. It translates to CASSWGDLSYEQYF.

V gene TRBV4-2 combines with J gene TRBJ2-1; 10 bases are shared with TRBD2. Germline loops: CDR1 LGHNA, CDR2 YNFKEQ. CDR3 length: 15 residues. After removal of 3 bases from V and 7 bases from J, the junction contained 6 bases not matched to a gene. This CDR3 reads CASSHPGLATNEQFF. CDR3 nucleotide sequence: TGTGCCAGCAGCCACCCGGGACTAGCGACGAATGAGCAGTTCTTC.

Only a few counts were recorded for this clone. This rearrangement joins TRBV4-3 to TRBJ2-7; no firm D call. Germline V gene data show CDR1 as LGHNA and CDR2 as YSLEER. Between the trimmed V and J ends, which lost 0 bases and 4 bases, there was a span of 19 bases. The CDR3 spans 17 residues. This CDR3 reads CASSQEVGVTGRYEQYF. CDR3 sequence (DNA): TGCGCCAGCAGCCAAGAGGTTGGAGTGACGGGTAGGTACGAGCAGTACTTC.

This clone appeared a few times. The V and J genes are TRBV7-9 and TRBJ1-1; D gene uncertain. CDR1 and CDR2 from the germline V gene are SEHNR and FQNEAQ (reference sequence). The ends were cut back, 5 bases at V and 1 base at J, with 8 bases in the middle. CDR3 size: 13 residues. CDR3 sequence reads: CASSQEGNTEAFF. For the CDR3, the DNA is TGTGCCAGCAGCCAGGAAGGGAACACTGAAGCTTTCTTT.

The rearrangement uses TRBV9 and TRBJ1-6; a weak D match, TRBD1 (5 bases). The CDR3 totals 14 residues. Germline V gene lookup returns CDR1 SGDLS and CDR2 YYNGEE. V was shortened by 3 bases and J by 7 bases, with 11 bases between the two germline ends. The CDR3 here is CASSGGDGNSPLHF. CDR3 nucleotides: TGTGCCAGCAGCGGGGGGGACGGAAATTCACCCCTCCACTTT.

The rearrangement joins TRBV27 to TRBJ2-7, with TRBD2 identical over 8 bases. V was pared by 1 base and J by 6 bases, with 8 bases of the junction left unmatched. Germline V gene lookup returns CDR1 MNHEY and CDR2 SMNVEV (reference sequence). The CDR3 is 15 amino acids. The CDR3 DNA reads TGTGCCAGCAGTTTATACGCGGGGGGCCCTATCGAGCAGTACTTC. Translating it yields CASSLYAGGPIEQYF.

The chain links TRBV18 to TRBJ2-7; 10 nucleotides agree with TRBD2. Trimming took 5 bases from V and 0 from J; bases not matched to a gene: 7. The germline V gene has CDR1 KGHSH and CDR2 LQKENI. This CDR3 has 16 amino acids. The CDR3 nucleotides are TGTGCCAGCTCAGCAAATCTAGCGGGGGCCTCCTACGAGCAGTACTTC. Protein sequence: CASSANLAGASYEQYF.

V and J are TRBV6-5 and TRBJ1-2; a possible D gene is TRBD1 (5 bases). The V end lost 5 bases, the J end lost 5 bases, and 18 bases lay between the germline ends. CDR3 length equals 15 residues. CDR1 and CDR2 from the germline V gene are MNHEY and SVGAGI. The CDR3 coding sequence is TGTGCCAGCAGTCTACGACGGGGGGTCGGGTATGGCTACACCTTC. This gives the protein CASSLRRGVGYGYTF.

Concerning this clone: This sample also contains other DNA sequences that code for the same CDR3. This chain connects TRBV12-5 to TRBJ2-3; TRBD1 might be the D (7 bases). CDR1 is LGHNT, CDR2 FRNRAP, per germline. Trimming pared 5 bases from V and 3 bases from J, leaving 18 bases between. CDR3 length: 16 residues. CDR3 sequence reads: CASGPTPRGATDTQYF. The CDR3 nucleotides read TGTGCTAGTGGTCCAACCCCCAGGGGGGCGACAGATACGCAGTATTTT.

This chain joins TRBV11-3 and TRBJ1-6; possible D gene TRBD1, 6 bases. The length of the CDR3 is 14 residues. The germline V gene encodes CDR1 SGHNT and CDR2 YENEEA. V lost 5 bases and J 7 bases, leaving 12 bases between the germline ends. The chain's CDR3 is CASSPSGVNSPLHF. The CDR3 DNA follows: TGTGCCAGCAGCCCTTCAGGGGTCAATTCACCCCTCCACTTT.

The chain recombines TRBV7-3 with TRBJ1-5; a weak D match, TRBD1 (6 bases). Trimming left V 0 bases short and J 7 bases short, with 13 bases between. The CDR3 extends over 15 amino acids. Looked up from germline, CDR1 is SGHTA and CDR2 is FQGTGA. The CDR3 bases are TGTGCCAGCAGCTTAACGGGAGGGGGTGGGCAGCCCCAGCATTTT. Translated, it gives CASSLTGGGGQPQHF.

The chain uses TRBV19 and TRBJ1-1, with D perhaps matching TRBD1 (6 bases). Germline CDR1 reads LNHDA; CDR2 reads SQIVND (reference sequence). V was cut by 6 bases and J by 0 bases, with 8 bases left in between. The length of the CDR3 is 13 residues. CDR3 amino acids: CASRTGLNTEAFF. For the CDR3, the DNA is TGTGCCAGTAGAACAGGGCTGAACACTGAAGCTTTCTTT.

As for this clone: Other DNA sequences in this sample translate to the same CDR3. This chain joins TRBV18 and TRBJ1-1, with TRBD1 matching over 7 bases. The germline CDR1 and CDR2 sequences are KGHSH and LQKENI. Trimming at V came to 3 bases and at J to 5 bases, leaving 6 bases not matched to a gene. This CDR3 is 14 amino acids long. DNA of the CDR3: TGTGCCAGCTCACCTTACACAGGGGAAACTGAAGCTTTCTTT. Its protein product is CASSPYTGETEAFF.

J is TRBJ1-2 and V is TRBV21-1. TRBV21-1 is flagged as a pseudogene. CDR3 size: 14 residues. The CDR3 coding sequence is TGTGCCAGCAGCATCTACGGGGGAAACTATGGCTACACCTTC. Encoded protein: CASSIYGGNYGYTF.

The rearrangement uses TRBV27 and TRBJ1-1; D gene unclear. V was cut by 5 bases and J by 1 base, with 11 bases left in between. The CDR3 loop spans 14 amino acids. The germline gives CDR1 MNHEY, CDR2 SMNVEV (reference sequence). CDR3 region: CASSTAIGNTEAFF. In nucleotides, the CDR3 is TGTGCCAGCAGTACAGCAATTGGGAACACTGAAGCTTTCTTT.

V gene TRBV4-1 combines with J gene TRBJ2-7, with 9 bases matching TRBD1. CDR3 length: 16 residues. V gave up 1 base and J gave up 5 bases; unmatched junction bases: 9. CDR1 is MGHRA and CDR2 is YSYEKL in the germline V gene. The CDR3 here is CASSQVTGTGLDEQYF. CDR3 nucleotide sequence: TGCGCCAGCAGCCAAGTGACCGGGACAGGGTTAGACGAGCAGTACTTC.

The chain combines TRBV5-6 with TRBJ1-6; D gene ambiguous. Germline assignment: CDR1 SGHDT and CDR2 YYEEEE. V lost 3 bases and J lost 7, with 2 bases in between. CDR3 size: 11 residues. The CDR3 DNA follows: TGTGCCAGCAGCTCGAATTCACCCCTCCACTTT. As protein: CASSSNSPLHF.

The rearrangement uses TRBV9 and TRBJ1-5, with 9 bases identical to TRBD1. CDR1 is SGDLS and CDR2 is YYNGEE in the germline V gene. CDR3 size: 14 residues. Unmatched junction bases numbered 4, after V lost 4 bases and J lost 5 bases. CDR3 DNA sequence: TGTGCCAGCAGCCCGCGGGACAGGGATCAGCCCCAGCATTTT. Its translation: CASSPRDRDQPQHF.

This chain uses TRBV19 with TRBJ1-6; D gene ambiguous. Germline V lookup: CDR1 LNHDA, CDR2 SQIVND (reference sequence). This CDR3 has 13 residues. Trimming removed 3 bases from V and 3 bases from J, with 3 bases in between. CDR3 nucleotide sequence: TGTGCCAGTAGTATCGTCTATAATTCACCCCTCCACTTT. Encoded protein: CASSIVYNSPLHF. The full variable domain, completed using reference TRBV19 and TRBJ1-6, is DGGITQSPKYLFRKEGQNVTLSCEQNLNHDAMYWYRQDPGQGLRLIYYSQIVNDFQKGDIAEGYSVSREKKESFPLTVTSAQKNPTAFYLCASSIVYNSPLHFGNGTRLTVT.

The gene calls are TRBV19 and TRBJ1-1, with 10 positions matching TRBD1. Germline CDR1 is LNHDA and CDR2 is SQIVND (reference sequence). Losses at the gene ends were 4 bases for V and 4 bases for J; bases not matched to a gene: 3. The CDR3 is 14 residues long. The CDR3 region is CASSRGQGGTEAFF. CDR3 in DNA: TGTGCCAGTAGTAGAGGACAGGGGGGCACTGAAGCTTTCTTT. Filled out from reference TRBV19 and TRBJ1-1, the complete variable domain reads DGGITQSPKYLFRKEGQNVTLSCEQNLNHDAMYWYRQDPGQGLRLIYYSQIVNDFQKGDIAEGYSVSREKKESFPLTVTSAQKNPTAFYLCASSRGQGGTEAFFGQGTRLTVV.

The V gene is TRBV18, the J gene TRBJ2-7, with 8 bases lining up with TRBD1. CDR1 and CDR2 from the germline V gene are KGHSH and LQKENI. With V trimmed by 3 bases and J by 0 bases, 4 bases remained unmatched. This CDR3 has 15 residues. CDR3 sequence reads: CASSPGQGLSYEQYF. CDR3 sequence (DNA): TGTGCCAGCTCACCCGGACAGGGCCTCTCCTACGAGCAGTACTTC. The whole variable domain, filled in from reference TRBV18 and TRBJ2-7, reads NAGVMQNPRHLVRRRGQEARLRCSPMKGHSHVYWYRQLPEEGLKFMVYLQKENIIDESGMPKERFSAEFPKEGPSILRIQQVVRGDSAAYFCASSPGQGLSYEQYFGPGTRLTVT.

This clone was seen only once. J is TRBJ1-2 and V is TRBV6-1; D remains unclear. The CDR3 length is 13 residues. V lost 4 bases to trimming and J lost 4 bases, with 10 bases between them. Germline V lookup: CDR1 MNHNS, CDR2 SASEGT. The CDR3 sequence: CASSGATSYGYTF. DNA of the CDR3: TGTGCCAGCAGTGGCGCGACTTCCTATGGCTACACCTTC.

This clone showed up just once. The chain uses TRBV7-2 and TRBJ2-6; 13 nucleotides line up with TRBD2. The V and J ends lost 4 bases and 5 bases, in that order; junction bases with no gene match: 8. The CDR3 runs 18 residues. CDR1 and CDR2 from the germline V gene are SGHTA and FQGNSA. CDR3 sequence: CASSSRTSGGAWANVLTF. The CDR3 DNA reads TGTGCCAGCAGCTCCCGTACTAGCGGGGGGGCCTGGGCCAACGTCCTGACTTTC.